What follows are 22 T cell receptor beta chains derived from one specimen sequenced in a study of healthy donors' naive CD4 and CD8 T cells. Each TCR library used approximately 500 ng of total RNA and a linear amplification protocol. TCRdb itself ran the reads through MiXCR, one entry per CDR3 protein. The table includes around 180,000 distinct CDR3 sequences, under 85% detected once. Sequencing was done on a sample of naive CD4+ and CD8+ T cells sorted from blood, pooled from several donors. Every receptor here comes from a pool of human donors in good health; the sample pools cells from several healthy donors.

This rearrangement joins TRBV6-5 to TRBJ2-1; D possibly corresponds to TRBD1 (5 bases). The V gene's germline CDR1 is MNHEY and CDR2 SVGAGI. The CDR3 has 14 amino acids. Trimming cost V 2 bases and J 4 bases, with 9 bases left between them. The CDR3 spells CASSYQQVYNEQFF. CDR3 nucleotides: TGTGCCAGCAGTTACCAACAGGTTTACAATGAGCAGTTCTTC.

The chain employs TRBV20-1 and TRBJ1-5, with 8 bases aligning to TRBD1. CDR1 DFQATT and CDR2 SNEGSKA come from the germline V gene (reference sequence). V dropped 3 bases and J dropped 5; count of bases not matched to a gene: 9. The CDR3 contains 15 residues. CDR3: CSASSWQGAYQPQHF. In DNA, the CDR3 is TGCAGTGCTAGTTCGTGGCAGGGGGCTTATCAGCCCCAGCATTTT.

The rearrangement joins TRBV28 to TRBJ2-1, with D unclear. The CDR3 contains 15 residues. CDR1 MDHEN and CDR2 SYDVKM come from the germline V gene. V lost 4 bases and J lost 4, with 14 bases in between. The CDR3 nucleotides read TGTGCCAGCAGTTCCCAAGACAACCCGTACAATGAGCAGTTCTTC. Protein: CASSSQDNPYNEQFF.

This clonotype appeared a single time. The CDR3: CSVDEGYTF. The CDR3, as DNA: TGCAGCGTTGACGAAGGCTACACCTTC. The rearrangement uses TRBV29-1 and TRBJ1-2; D uncertain. CDR3 size: 9 residues. Trimming left V 3 bases short and J 8 bases short, with 4 bases between. Looked up from germline, CDR1 is SQVTM and CDR2 is ANQGSEA.

V gene TRBV6-5 combines with J gene TRBJ1-5; D is unresolved. The V gene lost 5 bases and the J gene lost 2 bases, with 10 bases spanning the gap. Germline assignment: CDR1 MNHEY and CDR2 SVGAGI. This CDR3 region has 14 residues. DNA of the CDR3: TGTGCCAGCAGTCCCCGCCGGGGCAATCAGCCCCAGCATTTT. Amino acid sequence: CASSPRRGNQPQHF.

This clonotype was seen a handful of times. This chain connects TRBV29-1 to TRBJ2-3, with 11 bases lining up with TRBD1. Germline V gene lookup returns CDR1 SQVTM and CDR2 ANQGSEA. Trimming cost V 7 bases and J 6 bases; bases outside gene matches: 3. The CDR3 has 12 amino acids. This chain's CDR3 is CSAGQGADTQYF. CDR3 in DNA: TGCAGCGCTGGACAGGGGGCCGATACGCAGTATTTT.

This chain links TRBV19 with TRBJ1-6; TRBD1 matches at 12 bases. Germline V gene lookup returns CDR1 LNHDA and CDR2 SQIVND (reference sequence). Losses at the gene ends were 6 bases for V and 7 bases for J; bases not matched to a gene: 4. The CDR3 contains 15 residues. The CDR3 loop reads CASRTGTGGNSPLHF. Written as DNA, the CDR3 is TGTGCCAGTAGGACCGGGACAGGGGGCAATTCACCCCTCCACTTT.

Only one count was recorded for this clonotype. The CDR3 is CASSWTLSSYEQYF. As DNA, the CDR3 is TGTGCCAGCAGCTGGACCCTTAGCTCCTACGAGCAGTACTTC. This chain connects TRBV28 to TRBJ2-7; D remains unclear. This CDR3 region has 14 residues. V was shortened by 6 bases and J by 0 bases, with 12 bases between the two germline ends. Germline V gene data show CDR1 as MDHEN and CDR2 as SYDVKM.

This clonotype turned up a few times. The chain combines TRBV29-1 with TRBJ2-1, with unresolved D. The CDR3 totals 13 residues. V was pared by 3 bases and J by 1 base, with 7 bases between. From germline, CDR1 is SQVTM and CDR2 ANQGSEA. The CDR3 DNA reads TGCAGCGTTGATAGGGATTCCTACAATGAGCAGTTCTTC. Protein sequence: CSVDRDSYNEQFF.

The count of this clonotype is one. This chain uses TRBV5-6 with TRBJ1-4, with D maybe TRBD1 (5 bases). V was shortened by 4 bases and J by 2 bases, with 9 bases between the two germline ends. The CDR3 has 14 residues. CDR1 is SGHDT and CDR2 is YYEEEE in the germline V gene. The CDR3, as DNA: TGTGCCAGCAGCACCAGGGTCACTAATGAAAAACTGTTTTTT. This encodes CASSTRVTNEKLFF.

The chain has TRBV6-5 and TRBJ2-3; 8 bases line up with TRBD2. The CDR3 runs to 13 residues. CDR1 is MNHEY, CDR2 SVGAGI, per germline. V shed 4 bases, J shed 3 bases, and the junction held 0 bases outside the gene matches. CDR3: CASSSSGTDTQYF. The DNA of the CDR3 is TGTGCCAGCAGTTCTAGCGGGACAGATACGCAGTATTTT.

This sequence joins TRBV19 and TRBJ1-5; 7 bases fit TRBD1. With V trimmed by 7 bases and J by 9 bases, 15 bases remained unmatched. CDR3 size: 15 residues. CDR1 LNHDA and CDR2 SQIVND come from the germline V gene (reference sequence). Here the CDR3 reads CASISETGKGSPQHF. CDR3 nucleotides: TGTGCCAGTATTTCCGAGACAGGGAAGGGGTCGCCCCAGCATTTT.

Only a few counts were recorded for this clonotype. V usage is TRBV29-1 and J usage is TRBJ2-3; possibly TRBD2 for D (5 bases). The CDR3 runs 14 residues. Trimming shortened V by 6 bases and J by 0 bases, and 13 bases separated the two germline ends. Germline V gives CDR1 SQVTM, CDR2 ANQGSEA. The CDR3 reads CSVPGRASTDTQYF. DNA of the CDR3: TGCAGCGTCCCTGGGCGGGCTAGCACAGATACGCAGTATTTT.

The genes are TRBV29-1 and TRBJ2-1; D call uncertain. This CDR3 spans 13 amino acids. With 4 bases removed from V and 4 bases from J, the gap between germline ends came to 11 bases. CDR1 is SQVTM, CDR2 ANQGSEA, per germline. CDR3 region: CSVGGAEYNEQFF. Written as DNA, the CDR3 is TGCAGCGTTGGAGGTGCGGAGTACAATGAGCAGTTCTTC.

V gene TRBV29-1 combines with J gene TRBJ2-1; no clear D. This CDR3 is 15 amino acids long. Trimming cost V 0 bases and J 0 bases, with 9 bases left between them. The germline gives CDR1 SQVTM, CDR2 ANQGSEA. CDR3 DNA: TGCAGCGTTGAAGATGGATCGTTCTCCTACAATGAGCAGTTCTTC. It specifies CSVEDGSFSYNEQFF.

The rearrangement uses TRBV7-2 and TRBJ2-3, with D unclear. Between the trimmed V and J ends, which lost 5 bases and 6 bases, there was a span of 12 bases. Germline loops: CDR1 SGHTA, CDR2 FQGNSA. CDR3 size: 13 residues. CDR3 in amino acids: CASSPASKDTQYF. In nucleotides, the CDR3 is TGTGCCAGCAGCCCAGCCAGCAAGGATACGCAGTATTTT.

The CDR3: CSARTAGTYEQYF. The CDR3 nucleotides are TGCAGTGCCCGGACCGCCGGCACCTACGAGCAGTACTTC. The chain couples TRBV20-1 to TRBJ2-7; D unresolved. Trimming removed 6 bases from V and 2 bases from J, with 14 bases in between. This CDR3 comprises 13 residues. CDR1 is DFQATT and CDR2 is SNEGSKA in the germline V gene (reference sequence).

This rearrangement joins TRBV29-1 to TRBJ2-5; TRBD2 might be the D (5 bases). The CDR3 length is 14 residues. The germline V and J ends were trimmed by 0 bases and 4 bases, with 12 bases remaining between them. The germline V gene encodes CDR1 SQVTM and CDR2 ANQGSEA. CDR3 sequence: CSVEDFGVRETQYF. The CDR3 DNA reads TGCAGCGTTGAAGACTTCGGGGTCCGAGAGACCCAGTACTTC.

This chain connects TRBV5-1 to TRBJ2-3; a possible D gene is TRBD2 (6 bases). V dropped 4 bases and J dropped 3 bases, with 21 bases sitting between them. The CDR3 is 17 residues long. CDR1 is SGHRS and CDR2 is YFSETQ in the germline V gene. In nucleotides, the CDR3 is TGCGCCAGCAGCCCGGAGGGCTGGCGGGATATGACAGATACGCAGTATTTT. Translation: CASSPEGWRDMTDTQYF.

The chain joins TRBV6-5 to TRBJ2-1; D not certain. Trimming cost V 4 bases and J 7 bases, with 8 bases left between them. CDR3 length: 12 residues. Germline V gene data show CDR1 as MNHEY and CDR2 as SVGAGI. CDR3 nucleotide sequence: TGTGCCAGCAGTTGGGCCGCGAATGAGCAGTTCTTC. Residues: CASSWAANEQFF.

The chain couples TRBV6-5 to TRBJ1-3; 8 nucleotides agree with TRBD1. Germline V lookup: CDR1 MNHEY, CDR2 SVGAGI. The junction had 6 bases not matched to a gene; V was cut back by 6 bases and J by 2 bases. The CDR3 loop spans 15 amino acids. The CDR3: CASRATGGAGNTIYF. CDR3 in DNA: TGTGCCAGCAGGGCAACAGGGGGAGCTGGAAACACCATATATTTT.

The chain combines TRBV12-3 or TRBV12-4 with TRBJ2-7; possible D gene TRBD2, 5 bases. Trimming stripped 4 bases from V and 3 bases from J, with 10 bases between. The CDR3 covers 13 residues. Here the CDR3 reads CASSSDEGYEQYF. CDR3 in DNA: TGTGCCAGCAGTTCGGACGAGGGCTACGAGCAGTACTTC.